This T cell receptor beta chain stems from a study of CD8 T cells in Susac syndrome. Background on the study: Sequenced Susac syndrome patients included roughly 6 with clinically active disease and about eight in remission.

RNA totalling 0.5 to 1 ug underwent reverse transcription with random hexamers. TCRdb processed the immunoSEQ multiplex PCR reads anew with MiXCR; each CDR3 protein has one entry. The sample lists under 200,000 distinct CDR3 sequences, approximately 94% occurring once. Isolation of CD8+ and CD4+ T cells was performed negatively, whereas enrichment of TEMRA cells was done by FACS. The sequenced material came from CD4+ T cells from PBMCs. The TCR sequence derives from a human donor with Susac syndrome.

The CDR3 DNA reads as TGTGCCAGCAGCCAAGAATCAGCACCCTACGAGCAGTACTTC. Translated: CASSQESAPYEQYF. The genes are TRBV3-1 and TRBJ2-7; the D is unclear. V lost 0 bases and J lost 2, with 8 bases in between. This CDR3 comprises 14 residues. Germline loops: CDR1 LGHDT, CDR2 YNNKEL (reference sequence).